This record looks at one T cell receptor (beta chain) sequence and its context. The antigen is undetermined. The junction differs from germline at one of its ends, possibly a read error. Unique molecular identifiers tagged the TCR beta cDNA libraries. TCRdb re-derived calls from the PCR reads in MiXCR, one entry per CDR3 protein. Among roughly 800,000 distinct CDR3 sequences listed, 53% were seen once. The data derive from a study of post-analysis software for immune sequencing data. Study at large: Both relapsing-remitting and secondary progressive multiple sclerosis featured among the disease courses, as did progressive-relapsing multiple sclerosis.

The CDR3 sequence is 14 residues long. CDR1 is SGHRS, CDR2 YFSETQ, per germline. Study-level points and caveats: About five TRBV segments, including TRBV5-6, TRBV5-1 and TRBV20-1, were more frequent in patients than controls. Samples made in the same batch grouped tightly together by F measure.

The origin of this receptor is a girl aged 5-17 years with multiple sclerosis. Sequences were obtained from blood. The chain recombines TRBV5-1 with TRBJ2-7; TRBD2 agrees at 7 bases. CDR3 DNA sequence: TGCGCCAGCGGCTTGGGGGGGAGCTCCTACGAGCAGTACTTC. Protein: CASGLGGSSYEQYF.